The present T cell receptor beta chain was sequenced within a study of T cells in tumors and immune-related adverse events (TCRdb year 2021). As to this clone: This clone's antigen is unknown. Base qualities are missing; no much larger clone stands one base away.

The CDR3 measures 12 amino acids from cysteine to phenylalanine. This entry keeps only the CDR3 DNA: 36 bases, framed from base 1. Relative to germline, V is 4 bases shorter and J is 7 bases shorter, with 10 bases between their ends. Sequences ENHRY (CDR1) and SYGVKD (CDR2) are obtained from the germline V gene. The sample's treatment or condition label, in plain terms: nivolumab (PD-1 blockade) given before sampling. The DNeasy Blood and Tissue Kit was used to extract DNA from formalin-fixed paraffin-embedded specimens. The TCR beta locus was amplified and sequenced using the immunoSEQ assay, from which bulk TCR Vbeta CDR3 data were obtained. The study's own analysis went as follows. CDR3s were excluded if they were non-productive, were shorter than 7 amino acids, or did not start with C or end with F/W. Analysis was restricted to specimens with at least 1000 reads, and clonotypes were defined at the amino acid level. Clonality was calculated as 1 minus Pielou's evenness. To equalize library sizes, abundance-weighted random subsampling with replacement was performed and repeated 100 times so that 95% confidence intervals could be reported. The Morisita overlap index was used to quantify repertoire overlap, and for each specimen the top 40 clones were checked for overlap with the irAE. The immuneACCESS repertoire file appears here via TCRdb, limited to in-frame rearrangements. These files lack a portion of the clones; in checked studies, under half of the deficit traces to unresolved V genes, and the cause of the others is not known. The V and J calls and clone size are taken from that table; D and trimming were inferred from the DNA. Across this sample there are thousands of clones, with 82% seen only once. The ten top clones hold roughly 22% of the sample.

Here the chain combines TRBV10-3 and TRBJ1-1; a tentative D match to TRBD1 spans 5 bases. The receptor's source is a female donor with metastatic renal cell carcinoma. The sequences come from skin tissue, collected from a patient treated with anti-PD-1 therapy. Read as DNA, the sequence is TGTGCCATCAGTGTGACAGAGGTTGAAGCTTTCTTT. It specifies CAISVTEVEAFF.